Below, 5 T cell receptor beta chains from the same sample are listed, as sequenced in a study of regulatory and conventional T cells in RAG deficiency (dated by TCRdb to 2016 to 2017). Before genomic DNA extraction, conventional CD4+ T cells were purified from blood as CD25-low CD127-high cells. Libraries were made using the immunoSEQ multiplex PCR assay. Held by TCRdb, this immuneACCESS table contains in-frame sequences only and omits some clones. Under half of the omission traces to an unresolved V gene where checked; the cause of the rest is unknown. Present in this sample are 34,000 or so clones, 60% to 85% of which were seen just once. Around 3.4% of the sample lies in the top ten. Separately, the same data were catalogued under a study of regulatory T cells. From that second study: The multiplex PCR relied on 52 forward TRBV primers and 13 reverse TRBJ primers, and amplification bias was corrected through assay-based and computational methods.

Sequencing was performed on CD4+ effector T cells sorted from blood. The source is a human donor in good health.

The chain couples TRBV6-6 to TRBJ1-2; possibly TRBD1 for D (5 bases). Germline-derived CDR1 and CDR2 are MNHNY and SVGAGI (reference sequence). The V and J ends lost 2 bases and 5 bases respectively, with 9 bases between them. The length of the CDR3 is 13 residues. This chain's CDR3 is CASSYREGYGYTF. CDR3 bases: TGTGCCAGCAGTTACCGGGAGGGGTATGGCTACACCTTC.

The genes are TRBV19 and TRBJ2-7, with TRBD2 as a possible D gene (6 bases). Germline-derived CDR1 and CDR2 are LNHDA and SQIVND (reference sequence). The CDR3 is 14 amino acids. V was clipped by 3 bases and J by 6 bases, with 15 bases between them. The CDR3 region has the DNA TGTGCCAGTAGTATCGCGGGCGGGGCCTCCGAGCAGTACTTC. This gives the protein CASSIAGGASEQYF.

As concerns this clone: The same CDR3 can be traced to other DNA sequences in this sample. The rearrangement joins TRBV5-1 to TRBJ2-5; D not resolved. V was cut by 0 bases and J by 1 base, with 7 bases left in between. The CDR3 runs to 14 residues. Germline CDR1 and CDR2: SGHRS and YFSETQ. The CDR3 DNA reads TGCGCCAGCAGCTTGGGGCCCAGCCAAGAGACCCAGTACTTC. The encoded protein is CASSLGPSQETQYF. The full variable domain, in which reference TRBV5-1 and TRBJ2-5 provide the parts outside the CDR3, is KAGVTQTPRYLIKTRGQQVTLSCSPISGHRSVSWYQQTPGQGLQFLFEYFSETQRNKGNFPGRFSGRQFSNSRSEMNVSTLELGDSALYLCASSLGPSQETQYFGPGTRLLVL.

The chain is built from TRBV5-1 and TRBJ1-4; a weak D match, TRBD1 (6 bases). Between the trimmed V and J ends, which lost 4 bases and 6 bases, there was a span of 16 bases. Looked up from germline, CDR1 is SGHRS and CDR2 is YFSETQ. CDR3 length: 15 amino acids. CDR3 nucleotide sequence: TGCGCCAGCAGCGTTACAGGGTATCGGGATGAAAAACTGTTTTTT. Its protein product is CASSVTGYRDEKLFF.

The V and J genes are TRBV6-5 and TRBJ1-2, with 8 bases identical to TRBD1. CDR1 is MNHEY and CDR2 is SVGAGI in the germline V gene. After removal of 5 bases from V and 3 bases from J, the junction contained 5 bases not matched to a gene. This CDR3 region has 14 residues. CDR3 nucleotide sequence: TGTGCCAGCAGTCCCGGGACAGGAGACTATGGCTACACCTTC. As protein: CASSPGTGDYGYTF.